A selection of T cell receptor beta chains follows, all from one sample in a study of T-cell memory formation after mild COVID-19. A single record per CDR3 protein comes from TCRdb applying MiXCR to the 5' RACE reads. The sample records about 540,000 distinct CDR3 sequences, 20% being singletons. The specimen sequenced was PBMCs or a T cell subset sorted from them (not recorded which). These receptors originate from an adult woman who had mild COVID-19 (a few samples of this study predate the infection). Cell type and time point are not known. Each CDR3 is given without its conserved first and last residue. The order of the fields is D gene, V gene, CDR3 protein. The D gene is left open where the match is weak.

- | TRBV19 | ASSIAGSGYT
TRBD2 | TRBV3-1 | ASSQREGTDTQY
- | TRBV20-1 | SAREHAAGVNTGELF
- | TRBV12-3/TRBV12-4 | ASSHPAGEAF
- | TRBV7-9 | ASSFGSDHGTQY
TRBD2 | TRBV14 | ASSLTRGGRGTDTQY
TRBD1 | TRBV2 | ASGTGEEKLF
- | TRBV7-2 | ASSLGGGVQETQY
- | TRBV25-1 | ASSERRGYGYT
TRBD1 | TRBV5-1 | ASSPGQASTYTQY
- | TRBV2 | ARDPGTAFFTDTQY
- | TRBV21-1 | ASSNHQARGGTGVPYEQY
TRBD2 | TRBV12-5 | ASAWGGGSYNEQF
- | TRBV7-8 | ASRSLGASGYEQY
TRBD1 | TRBV29-1 | SVKGQGASEQY
TRBD1 | TRBV12-3/TRBV12-4 | ASSFGQGLHGYT
TRBD2 | TRBV29-1 | SVTEGLAGPYEQY
TRBD1 | TRBV4-2 | ASSPDRASYEQY
- | TRBV25-1 | ASSELDLGPGNQPQH
- | TRBV7-9 | ASSLSEGVETQY
- | TRBV29-1 | SEGGFRDYEQY
- | TRBV18 | ASSLYRVGASDSPLH
TRBD2 | TRBV27 | ASSLLTSGFSYEQY
TRBD2 | TRBV2 | ASSEDGIAGSTDTQY
TRBD1 | TRBV7-9 | ASRHAGTGGGEQY
- | TRBV6-1 | ASIPGLDTQY
TRBD1 | TRBV20-1 | SAQRQGSSYEQY
- | TRBV24-1 | ATSDPTSSGANVLT
- | TRBV4-1 | ASSQDWAVADTQY
- | TRBV12-3/TRBV12-4 | ASSFTGRTDTQY
- | TRBV20-1 | SALEKVSGTDQPQH
- | TRBV20-1 | SARAWTVSNEKLF
- | TRBV5-5 | ASGGQQF
TRBD1 | TRBV19 | ASTVYLTGNGYT
- | TRBV24-1 | ATRAQTDTQY
- | TRBV12-3/TRBV12-4 | ASSNQKKGGTDTQY
- | TRBV30 | AWSVQGYTEAF
- | TRBV24-1 | ATSEDWRYEQF
TRBD2 | TRBV7-7 | ASSHSGGALETQY
TRBD2 | TRBV5-1 | ASSSGGLAGVEEQF
- | TRBV9 | ASSVGGAQTHEQY
- | TRBV5-1 | ASSNTAGSDEQF
TRBD1 | TRBV12-3/TRBV12-4 | ASSAGQASSYEQY
- | TRBV2 | ASRTGKIGGELF
- | TRBV20-1 | SAVETVYEQY
- | TRBV12-3/TRBV12-4 | ASRQPAYRVAF
TRBD1 | TRBV5-1 | ASSPGDRGDGYT
TRBD1 | TRBV2 | ARNDPGTGVGGYT
- | TRBV20-1 | SAATVGSNQPQH